The 5 T cell receptor beta chains reported below all come from one sample, sequenced in a study of a mutant IDH1 vaccine in newly diagnosed glioma. These receptors are not linked to any known antigen. The protocol was immunoSEQ multiplex PCR, while the TCRdb copy is restricted to in-frame clones and leaves out a portion. Of about 30,000 clones in the sample, roughly 90% were seen once. Time point noted: week 23, last vaccination. The investigators gave 300 ug of mutant IDH1 20-mer peptide in each vaccine dose, together with topical imiquimod. Sequences were derived from PBMCs, sampled from a glioma patient whose treatment included an IDH1 peptide vaccine. These TCRs come from a man in his forties with glioma.

The V gene is TRBV5-1, the J gene TRBJ1-2; the match to TRBD1 covers 7 bases. This CDR3 has 15 residues. After removal of 3 bases from V and 4 bases from J, the junction contained 9 bases not matched to a gene. The germline V gene has CDR1 SGHRS and CDR2 YFSETQ. The CDR3 spells CASSWGGGSLYGYTF. CDR3 bases: TGCGCCAGCAGCTGGGGAGGGGGCAGCCTCTATGGCTACACCTTC.

The chain is built from TRBV19 and TRBJ2-1, with D perhaps TRBD1 or TRBD2 (5 bases each). The CDR3 contains 13 residues. V lost 6 bases to trimming and J lost 7 bases, with 13 bases between them. Germline V gene sequence: CDR1 LNHDA, CDR2 SQIVND (reference sequence). CDR3 bases: TGTGCCAGTAGCCAGGGACGGATTAATGAGCAGTTCTTC. Its translation is CASSQGRINEQFF.

In this sample, this clone turned up once. V and J are TRBV4-2 and TRBJ1-3, with TRBD1 matching over 9 bases. V lost 1 base to trimming and J lost 6 bases; unmatched junction nucleotides: 10. The germline V gene encodes CDR1 LGHNA and CDR2 YNFKEQ. This CDR3 spans 17 amino acids. CDR3 DNA sequence: TGTGCCAGCAGCCAAGGAAGGAGGACAGGGGCGAAAAACACCATATATTTT. This sequence encodes CASSQGRRTGAKNTIYF.

The rearrangement uses TRBV19 and TRBJ2-7; 9 bases fit TRBD1. CDR1 is LNHDA and CDR2 is SQIVND in the germline V gene (reference sequence). Trimming cost V 5 bases and J 4 bases; bases outside gene matches: 6. The CDR3 has 14 amino acids. In DNA, the CDR3 is TGTGCCAGTAGTCAGAGGGACAGGGAATACGAGCAGTACGTC. Translated, it gives CASSQRDREYEQYV.

The chain links TRBV7-9 to TRBJ2-7, with D perhaps TRBD2 (5 bases). V was pared by 0 bases and J by 3 bases, with 6 bases between. The germline CDR1 and CDR2 sequences are SEHNR and FQNEAQ (reference sequence). The CDR3 is made up of 13 amino acids. The CDR3 loop reads CASSLADYYEQYF. CDR3 nucleotide sequence: TGTGCCAGCAGCTTAGCAGACTACTACGAGCAGTACTTC.